This entry lists 5 T cell receptor beta chains sequenced from one sample in a study of beta chain features in type 1 diabetes. Sequencing targeted expressed TCRB transcripts, as all isolated RNA had been reverse transcribed. Assay: immunoSEQ multiplex PCR; the TCRdb copy retains only in-frame clones and omits some. This sample has over 500,000 clones; about 16% occur once, and the top ten carry 0.093%. The sample consisted of naive CD4+ T cells from blood. The receptor set was obtained from a young man in good health.

The chain recombines TRBV28 with TRBJ1-1; TRBD1 is a possible D gene (5 bases). The CDR3 runs 15 residues. V lost 2 bases to trimming and J lost 0 bases, with 10 bases between them. Germline V gives CDR1 MDHEN, CDR2 SYDVKM. The CDR3 sequence is CASSLRGPVNTEAFF. The DNA of the CDR3 is TGTGCCAGCAGTTTACGGGGACCGGTGAACACTGAAGCTTTCTTT. The full variable domain, its missing parts supplied by reference TRBV28 and TRBJ1-1, is DVKVTQSSRYLVKRTGEKVFLECVQDMDHENMFWYRQDPGLGLRLIYFSYDVKMKEKGDIPEGYSVSREKKERFSLILESASTNQTSMYLCASSLRGPVNTEAFFGQGTRLTVV.

The chain uses TRBV18 and TRBJ2-7; D is possibly TRBD1 or TRBD2 (7 bases each). The V end was cut by 1 base, the J end by 3 bases, with 13 bases between. From germline, CDR1 is KGHSH and CDR2 LQKENI. CDR3 length: 15 residues. CDR3 in amino acids: CASSPQRDSVYEQYF. CDR3 bases: TGTGCCAGCTCACCACAGCGGGACAGCGTCTACGAGCAGTACTTC.

The chain is built from TRBV29-1 and TRBJ1-2; TRBD1 is a possible D gene (5 bases). The CDR3 covers 14 residues. V was shortened by 4 bases and J by 4 bases, with 16 bases between the two germline ends. Germline V gives CDR1 SQVTM, CDR2 ANQGSEA. The CDR3 bases are TGCAGCGTTGGTTGGGCAGGGAACACCTATGGCTACACCTTC. This gives the protein CSVGWAGNTYGYTF.

The V gene is TRBV4-2, the J gene TRBJ1-2; no clear D. In germline, CDR1 is LGHNA, CDR2 YNFKEQ. The V end was cut by 0 bases, the J end by 7 bases, with 12 bases between. The CDR3 covers 14 residues. CDR3 protein: CASSQEVGGFGYTF. CDR3 in DNA: TGTGCCAGCAGCCAAGAAGTCGGAGGGTTTGGCTACACCTTC.

V and J are TRBV30 and TRBJ1-1; TRBD1 might be the D (6 bases). CDR1 and CDR2 from the germline V gene are GTSNPN and SVGIG (reference sequence). The CDR3 spans 13 residues. Deletions cut 1 base from V and 9 bases from J, with 15 bases between. The DNA of the CDR3 is TGTGCCTGGAGTGGAGGAAACGGACAGCAAGCTTTCTTT. It codes for CAWSGGNGQQAFF.